This TCR beta chain was found in a study of T cell changes during pregnancy in multiple sclerosis (dated by TCRdb to the late 2010s). As for the study more broadly: The study looked at changes in the T cell repertoire across pregnancy in women with multiple sclerosis.

The method was the immunoSEQ multiplex PCR assay. This immuneACCESS table, as held by TCRdb, lists in-frame sequences with V and J called but not all clones. Of the missing ones, under half trace to an unresolved V gene in checked studies; the others have no known cause. This sample is represented by about 49,000 clones; 95% of them were singletons. In total, the top ten clones hold 5.9% of the sample. Spanning cysteine to phenylalanine, the CDR3 consists of 13 amino acids. Only CDR3 DNA remains: 39 bases, in frame from the first base. Trimming takes 1 base off V and 7 bases off J; junction bases not matched to a gene: 3. CDR1 LNHNV and CDR2 YYDKDF are derived from the germline V gene (reference sequence). Details on this clone: The antigen it binds to is not known. No much larger clone is present one base from it, and per-base qualities are unavailable.

The receptor's source is a female donor with multiple sclerosis, enrolled in a pregnancy study. The V and J segments used are TRBV15 and TRBJ1-1, with 7 bases aligning to TRBD1. The material sequenced was CD8+ T cells from peripheral blood mononuclear cells, taken in the first trimester of pregnancy. In nucleotide form, the sequence is TGTGCCACCAGCAGAGTCCAGGGGGGTGAAGCTTTCTTT. Translation gives CATSRVQGGEAFF.